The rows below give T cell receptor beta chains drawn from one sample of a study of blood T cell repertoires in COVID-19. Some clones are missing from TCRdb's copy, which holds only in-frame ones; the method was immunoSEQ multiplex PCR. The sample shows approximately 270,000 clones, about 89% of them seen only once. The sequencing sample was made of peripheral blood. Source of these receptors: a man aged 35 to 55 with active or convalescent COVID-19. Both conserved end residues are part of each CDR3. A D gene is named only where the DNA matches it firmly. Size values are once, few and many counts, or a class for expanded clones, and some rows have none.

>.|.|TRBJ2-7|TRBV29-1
CSVTPREGISYEQYF
TGCAGCGTTACCCCCCGAGAGGGAATTTCCTACGAGCAGTACTTC
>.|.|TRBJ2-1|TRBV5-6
CASSLGLGIDEQFF
TGTGCCAGCAGCTTGGGGCTAGGAATAGATGAGCAGTTCTTC
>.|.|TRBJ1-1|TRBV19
CASTRGAANTEAFF
TGTGCCAGTACCCGGGGGGCAGCGAACACTGAAGCTTTCTTT
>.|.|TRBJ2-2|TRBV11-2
CASSLSSLSANTGELFF
TGTGCCAGCAGCTTGTCCTCGCTCTCAGCGAACACCGGGGAGCTGTTTTTT
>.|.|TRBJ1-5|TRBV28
CASSFGQKNQPQHF
TGTGCCAGCAGTTTCGGACAGAAAAATCAGCCCCAGCATTTT
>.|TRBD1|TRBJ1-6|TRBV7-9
CASSTPGQNSPLHF
TGTGCCAGCAGCACACCGGGACAGAATTCACCCCTCCACTTT
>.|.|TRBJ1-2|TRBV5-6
CASSLGTLDPFYGYTF
TGTGCCAGCAGCTTGGGGACACTTGATCCTTTTTATGGCTACACCTTC
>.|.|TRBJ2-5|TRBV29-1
CSVAQSGETQYF
TGCAGCGTCGCACAGAGCGGAGAGACCCAGTACTTC
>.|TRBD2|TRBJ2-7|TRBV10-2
CASSTRATGGTYEQYF
TGCGCCAGCAGTACGCGGGCTACGGGAGGGACCTACGAGCAGTACTTC
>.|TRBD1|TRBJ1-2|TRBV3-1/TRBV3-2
CASRPRTGAGGYTF
TGTGCCAGCAGACCAAGAACAGGGGCGGGAGGCTACACCTTC
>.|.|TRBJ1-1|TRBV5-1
CASSSGGQGTEAFF
TGCGCCAGCAGCTCGGGCGGACAAGGCACTGAAGCTTTCTTT
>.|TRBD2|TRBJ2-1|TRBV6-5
CASLDQAGGYNEQFF
TGTGCCAGCCTGGACCAAGCGGGAGGTTACAATGAGCAGTTCTTC
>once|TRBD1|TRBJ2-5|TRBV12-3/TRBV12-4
CASRGQGPWTQYF
TGTGCCAGCAGAGGACAGGGACCATGGACCCAGTACTTC
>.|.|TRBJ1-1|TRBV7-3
CARGAFEAFF
TGTGCCAGGGGGGCGTTTGAAGCTTTCTTT
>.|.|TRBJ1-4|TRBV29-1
CSVDQGRQKLFF
TGCAGCGTTGACCAGGGCAGGCAGAAACTGTTTTTT
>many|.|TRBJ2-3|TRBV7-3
CASSLTAGSTDTQYF
TGTGCCAGCAGCTTAACGGCAGGAAGCACAGATACGCAGTATTTT
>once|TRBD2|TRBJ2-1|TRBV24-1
CATSEMSSGNEQFF
TGTGCCACCAGTGAGATGTCTAGCGGGAATGAGCAGTTCTTC
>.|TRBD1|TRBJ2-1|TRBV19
CASSKGDSSYNEQFF
TGTGCCAGTAGTAAGGGGGACAGCTCCTACAATGAGCAGTTCTTC
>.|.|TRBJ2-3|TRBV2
CASKARASTTTRDTQYF
TGTGCCAGCAAGGCGCGAGCCTCTACTACCACAAGAGATACGCAGTATTTT
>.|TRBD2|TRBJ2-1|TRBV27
CASKSGSSYNEQFF
TGTGCCAGCAAGAGCGGGAGCTCCTACAATGAGCAGTTCTTC
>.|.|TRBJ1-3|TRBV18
CASSYQRGYSGNTIYF
TGTGCCAGCTCGTATCAAAGAGGGTACTCTGGAAACACCATATATTTT
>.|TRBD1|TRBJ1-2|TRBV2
CASRETGKGSGYTF
TGTGCCAGCAGGGAGACAGGGAAGGGTAGTGGCTACACCTTC
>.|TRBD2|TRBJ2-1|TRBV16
CASSQSFRASGSNEQFF
TGTGCCAGCAGCCAATCGTTCAGGGCTAGCGGGAGCAATGAGCAGTTCTTC
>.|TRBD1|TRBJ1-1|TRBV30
CAWRGKTGDRNTEAFF
TGTGCCTGGAGGGGGAAGACAGGGGACCGGAACACTGAAGCTTTCTTT
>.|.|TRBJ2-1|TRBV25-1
CASSEYLDSGENEQFF
TGTGCCAGCAGTGAATATCTGGACAGCGGGGAGAATGAGCAGTTCTTC
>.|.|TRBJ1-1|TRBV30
CAWSPGGTEAFF
TGTGCCTGGTCCCCCGGAGGGACTGAAGCTTTCTTT
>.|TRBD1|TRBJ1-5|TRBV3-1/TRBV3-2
CASSQAGTGVNQPQHF
TGTGCCAGCAGCCAAGCCGGGACAGGGGTGAATCAGCCCCAGCATTTT
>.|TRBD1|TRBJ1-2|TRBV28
CASSGLGTGLVYGYTF
TGTGCCAGCAGTGGTTTGGGGACAGGGCTCGTCTATGGCTACACCTTC
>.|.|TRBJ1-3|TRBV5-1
CASSLAPGNGNTIYF
TGCGCCAGCAGCTTGGCACCGGGGAACGGAAACACCATATATTTT
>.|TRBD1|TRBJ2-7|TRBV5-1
CASSLLQGAGNEQYF
TGCGCCAGCAGCTTACTACAGGGGGCTGGGAACGAGCAGTACTTC
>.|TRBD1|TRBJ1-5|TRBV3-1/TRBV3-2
CASSRDSRYQPQHF
TGTGCCAGCAGCCGGGACAGCAGATATCAGCCCCAGCATTTT
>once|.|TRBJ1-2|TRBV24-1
CATSASVLYGYTF
TGTGCCACCAGTGCCTCAGTCCTCTATGGCTACACCTTC
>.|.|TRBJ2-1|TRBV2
CASMFDSVNEQFF
TGTGCCAGCATGTTTGACTCGGTCAATGAGCAGTTCTTC
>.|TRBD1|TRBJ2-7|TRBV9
CASSNRDRGWDEQYF
TGTGCCAGCAGCAACCGGGACAGGGGTTGGGACGAGCAGTACTTC
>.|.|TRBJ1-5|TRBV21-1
CASSRTDMLYSNQPQHF
TGTGCCAGCAGCAGGACAGATATGTTATATAGCAATCAGCCCCAGCATTTT
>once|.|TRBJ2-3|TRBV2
CASTDRLVDLTDTQYF
TGTGCCAGCACCGACCGACTGGTGGATCTCACAGATACGCAGTATTTT
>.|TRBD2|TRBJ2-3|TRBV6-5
CASSYRGVGTDTQYF
TGTGCCAGCAGTTATCGGGGGGTGGGGACAGATACGCAGTATTTT
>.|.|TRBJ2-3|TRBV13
CASRGGPDTQYF
TGTGCCAGCCGGGGTGGCCCAGATACGCAGTATTTT
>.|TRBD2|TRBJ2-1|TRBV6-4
CASSDGTSGNNEQFF
TGTGCCAGCAGTGATGGGACTAGCGGCAACAATGAGCAGTTCTTC
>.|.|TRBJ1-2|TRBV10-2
CATGGGYGYTF
TGCGCCACCGGGGGAGGCTATGGCTACACCTTC
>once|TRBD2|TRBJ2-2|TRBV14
CASSSRLAGVRVPGELFF
TGTGCCAGCAGCTCTCGGCTAGCGGGAGTTAGGGTGCCCGGGGAGCTGTTTTTT